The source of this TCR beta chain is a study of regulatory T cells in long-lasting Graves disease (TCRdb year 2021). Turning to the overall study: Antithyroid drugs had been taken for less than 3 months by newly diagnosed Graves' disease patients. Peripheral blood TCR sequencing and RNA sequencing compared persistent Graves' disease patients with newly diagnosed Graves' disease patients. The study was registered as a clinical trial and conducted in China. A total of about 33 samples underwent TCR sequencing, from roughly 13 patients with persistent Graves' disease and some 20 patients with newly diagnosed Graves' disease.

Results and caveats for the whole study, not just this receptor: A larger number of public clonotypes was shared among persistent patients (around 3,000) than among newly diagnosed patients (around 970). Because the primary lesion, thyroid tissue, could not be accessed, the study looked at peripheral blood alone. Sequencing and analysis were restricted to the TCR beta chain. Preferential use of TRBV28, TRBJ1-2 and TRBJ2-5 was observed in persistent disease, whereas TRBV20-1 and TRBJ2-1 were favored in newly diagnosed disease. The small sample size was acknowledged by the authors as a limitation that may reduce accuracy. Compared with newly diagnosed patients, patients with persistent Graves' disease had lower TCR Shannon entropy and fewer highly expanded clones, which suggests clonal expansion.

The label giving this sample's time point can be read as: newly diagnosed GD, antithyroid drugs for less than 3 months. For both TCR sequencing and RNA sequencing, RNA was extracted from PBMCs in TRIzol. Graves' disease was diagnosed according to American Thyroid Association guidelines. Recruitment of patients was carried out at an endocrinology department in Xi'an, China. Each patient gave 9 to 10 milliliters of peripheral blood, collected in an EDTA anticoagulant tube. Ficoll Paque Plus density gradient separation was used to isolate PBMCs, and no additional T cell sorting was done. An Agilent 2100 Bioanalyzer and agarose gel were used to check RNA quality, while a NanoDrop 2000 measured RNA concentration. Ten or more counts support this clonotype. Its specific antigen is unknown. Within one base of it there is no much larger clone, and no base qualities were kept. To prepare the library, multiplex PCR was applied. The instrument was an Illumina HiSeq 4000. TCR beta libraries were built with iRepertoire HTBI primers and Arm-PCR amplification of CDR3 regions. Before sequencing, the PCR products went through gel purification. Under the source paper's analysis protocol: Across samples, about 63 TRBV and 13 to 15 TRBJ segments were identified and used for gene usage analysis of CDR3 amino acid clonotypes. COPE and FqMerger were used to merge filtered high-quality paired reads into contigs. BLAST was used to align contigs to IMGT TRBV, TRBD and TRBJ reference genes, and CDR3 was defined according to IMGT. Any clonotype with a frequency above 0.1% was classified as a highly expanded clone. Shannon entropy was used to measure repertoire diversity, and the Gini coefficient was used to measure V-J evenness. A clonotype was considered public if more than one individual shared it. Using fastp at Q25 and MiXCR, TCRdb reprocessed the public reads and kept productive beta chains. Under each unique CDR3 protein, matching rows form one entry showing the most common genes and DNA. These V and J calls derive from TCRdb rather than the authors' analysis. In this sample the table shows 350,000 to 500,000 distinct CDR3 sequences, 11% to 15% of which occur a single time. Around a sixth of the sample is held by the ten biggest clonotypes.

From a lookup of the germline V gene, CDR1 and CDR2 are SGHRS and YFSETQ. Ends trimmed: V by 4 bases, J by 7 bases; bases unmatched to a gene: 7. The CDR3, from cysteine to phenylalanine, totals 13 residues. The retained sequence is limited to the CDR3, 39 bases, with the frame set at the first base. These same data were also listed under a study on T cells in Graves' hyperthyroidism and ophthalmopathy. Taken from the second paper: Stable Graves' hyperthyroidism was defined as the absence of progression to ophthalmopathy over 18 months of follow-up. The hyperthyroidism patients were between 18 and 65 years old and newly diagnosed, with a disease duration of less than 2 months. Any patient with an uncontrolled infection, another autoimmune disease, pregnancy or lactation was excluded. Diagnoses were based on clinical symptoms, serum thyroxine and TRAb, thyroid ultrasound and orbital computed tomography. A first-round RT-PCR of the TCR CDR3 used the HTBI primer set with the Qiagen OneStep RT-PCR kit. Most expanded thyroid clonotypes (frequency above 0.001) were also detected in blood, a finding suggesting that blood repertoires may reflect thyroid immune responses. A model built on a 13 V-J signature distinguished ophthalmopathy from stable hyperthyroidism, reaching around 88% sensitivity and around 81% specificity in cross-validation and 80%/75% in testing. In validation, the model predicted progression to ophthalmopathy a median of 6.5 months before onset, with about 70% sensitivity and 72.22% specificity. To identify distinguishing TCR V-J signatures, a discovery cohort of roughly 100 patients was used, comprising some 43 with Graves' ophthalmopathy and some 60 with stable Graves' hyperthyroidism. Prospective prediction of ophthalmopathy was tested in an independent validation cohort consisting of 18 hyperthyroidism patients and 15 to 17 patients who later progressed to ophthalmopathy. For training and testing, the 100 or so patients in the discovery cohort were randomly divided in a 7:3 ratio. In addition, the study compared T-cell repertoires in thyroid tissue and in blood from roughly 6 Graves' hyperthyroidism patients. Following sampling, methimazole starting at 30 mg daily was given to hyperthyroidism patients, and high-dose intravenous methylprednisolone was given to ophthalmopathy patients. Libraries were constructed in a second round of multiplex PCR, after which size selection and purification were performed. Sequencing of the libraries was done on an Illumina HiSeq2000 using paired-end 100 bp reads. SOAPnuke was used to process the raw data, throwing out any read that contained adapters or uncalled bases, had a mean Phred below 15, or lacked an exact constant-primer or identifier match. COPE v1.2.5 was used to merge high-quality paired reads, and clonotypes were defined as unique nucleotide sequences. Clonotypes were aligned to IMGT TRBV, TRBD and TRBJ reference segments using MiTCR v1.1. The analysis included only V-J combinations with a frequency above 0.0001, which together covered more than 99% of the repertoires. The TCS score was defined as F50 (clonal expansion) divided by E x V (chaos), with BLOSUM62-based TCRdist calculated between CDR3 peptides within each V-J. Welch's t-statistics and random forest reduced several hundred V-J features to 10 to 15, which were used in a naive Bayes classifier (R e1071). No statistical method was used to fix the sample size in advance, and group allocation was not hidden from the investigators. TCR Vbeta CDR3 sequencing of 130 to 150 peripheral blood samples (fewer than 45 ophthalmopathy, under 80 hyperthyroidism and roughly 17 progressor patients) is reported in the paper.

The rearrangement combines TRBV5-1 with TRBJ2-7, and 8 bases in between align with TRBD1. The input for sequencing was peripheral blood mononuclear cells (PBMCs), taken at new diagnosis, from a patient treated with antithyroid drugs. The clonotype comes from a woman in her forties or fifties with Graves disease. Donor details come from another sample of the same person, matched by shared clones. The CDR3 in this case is CASSPGQGAEQYF. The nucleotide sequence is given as TGCGCCAGCAGCCCTGGACAGGGCGCAGAGCAGTACTTC.